This T cell receptor (beta chain) was captured in a study of blood T cell repertoires in COVID-19. Germline CDR1 SNHLY, CDR2 FYNNEI. This CDR3 comprises 15 residues. V was trimmed by 3 bases and J by 2 bases, leaving 14 bases between them. This table comes from immunoSEQ multiplex PCR, and its TCRdb copy is limited to in-frame clones, with some not included. The data show 120,000 to 150,000 clones, roughly 80% seen once. This receptor was taken from a middle-aged woman who had recovered from COVID-19. This rearrangement joins TRBV2 to TRBJ2-7; TRBD2 is a possible D gene (5 bases). Input material: PBMCs or T cells enriched from blood (not recorded which). The CDR3 is CASSEGDRFTYEQYF. Here the CDR3 DNA reads TGTGCCAGCAGTGAGGGAGACCGATTCACCTACGAGCAGTACTTC.